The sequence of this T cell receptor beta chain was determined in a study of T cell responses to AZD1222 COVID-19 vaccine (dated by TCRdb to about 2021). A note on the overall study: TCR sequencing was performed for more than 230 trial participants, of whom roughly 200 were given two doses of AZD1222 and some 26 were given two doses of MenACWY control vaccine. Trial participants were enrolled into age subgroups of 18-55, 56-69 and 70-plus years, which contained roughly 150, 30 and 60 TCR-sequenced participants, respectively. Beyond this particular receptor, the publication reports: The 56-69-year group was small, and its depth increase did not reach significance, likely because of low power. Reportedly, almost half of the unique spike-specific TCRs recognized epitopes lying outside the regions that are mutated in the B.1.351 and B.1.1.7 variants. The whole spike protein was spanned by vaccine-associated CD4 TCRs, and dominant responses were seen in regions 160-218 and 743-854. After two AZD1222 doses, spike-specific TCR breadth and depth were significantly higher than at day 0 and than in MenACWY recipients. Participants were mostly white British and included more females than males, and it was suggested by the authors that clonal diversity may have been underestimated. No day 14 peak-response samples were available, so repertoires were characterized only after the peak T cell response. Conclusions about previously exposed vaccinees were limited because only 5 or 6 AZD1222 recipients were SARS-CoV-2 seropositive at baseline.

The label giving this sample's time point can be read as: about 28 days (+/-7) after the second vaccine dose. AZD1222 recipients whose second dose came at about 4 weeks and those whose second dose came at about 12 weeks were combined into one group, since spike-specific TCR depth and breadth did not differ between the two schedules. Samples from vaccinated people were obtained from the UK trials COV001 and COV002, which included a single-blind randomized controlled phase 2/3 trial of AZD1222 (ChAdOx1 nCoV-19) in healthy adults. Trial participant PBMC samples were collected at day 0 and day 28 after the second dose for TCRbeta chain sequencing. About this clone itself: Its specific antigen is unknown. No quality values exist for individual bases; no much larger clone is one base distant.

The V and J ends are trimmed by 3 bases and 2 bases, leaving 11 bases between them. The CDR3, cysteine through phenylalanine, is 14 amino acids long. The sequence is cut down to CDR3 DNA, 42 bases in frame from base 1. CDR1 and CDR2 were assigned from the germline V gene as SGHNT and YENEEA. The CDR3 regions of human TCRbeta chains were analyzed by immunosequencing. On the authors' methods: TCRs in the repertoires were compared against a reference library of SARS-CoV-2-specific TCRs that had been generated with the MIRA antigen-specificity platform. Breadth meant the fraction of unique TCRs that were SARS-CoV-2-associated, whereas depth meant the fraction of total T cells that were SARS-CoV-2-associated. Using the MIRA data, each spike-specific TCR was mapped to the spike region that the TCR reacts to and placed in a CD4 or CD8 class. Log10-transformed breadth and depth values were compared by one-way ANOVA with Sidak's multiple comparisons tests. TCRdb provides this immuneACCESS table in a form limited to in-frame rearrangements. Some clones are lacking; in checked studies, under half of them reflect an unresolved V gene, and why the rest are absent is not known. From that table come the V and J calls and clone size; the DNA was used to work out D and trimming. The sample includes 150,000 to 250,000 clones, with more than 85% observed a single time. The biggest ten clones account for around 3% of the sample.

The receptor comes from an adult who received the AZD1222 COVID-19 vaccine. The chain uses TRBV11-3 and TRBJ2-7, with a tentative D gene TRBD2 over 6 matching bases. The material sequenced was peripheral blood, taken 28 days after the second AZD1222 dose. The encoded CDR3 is CASSFSTGAYEQYF. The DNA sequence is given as TGTGCCAGCAGCTTCTCAACGGGGGCCTACGAGCAGTACTTC.